This T cell receptor (beta chain) was retrieved from a study of type 1 and type 2 diabetes patients. Trimming removed 5 bases from V and 2 bases from J; junction bases left unmatched: 6. Germline V gives CDR1 SGHTA, CDR2 FQGNSA. The CDR3 sequence is 14 residues long. Findings of the study overall: Some HECs seen only in T1D might also appear in more T2D or control samples. Type 2 diabetes and control samples shared highly correlated V and J usage, averaging around 0.97. In type 2 diabetes, highly-expanded CD4+ clones took a median roughly 4% of reads.

Approximately 10 milliliters of peripheral blood were collected from each participant. Details on this clonotype: What it binds is unknown.

The PCR template was genomic DNA. Multiplex PCR with 30 forward and 13 reverse primers amplified the TCR beta CDR3. Each CDR3 protein gets one entry after TCRdb re-called the multiplex PCR reads with MiXCR. Here the sample spans some 250,000 distinct CDR3 sequences, more than 45% being singletons. The chain employs TRBV7-2 and TRBJ2-7; the match to TRBD2 covers 7 bases. The sequence was obtained from a man younger than 30 with type 2 diabetes. Input material: peripheral blood mononuclear cells (PBMCs). CDR3 nucleotide sequence: TGTGCCAGCAGCGTCGGGGGGTCAGCCTACGAGCAGTACTTC. It encodes CASSVGGSAYEQYF.